These 6 T cell receptor beta chains originate from one sample sequenced in a study of response to subunit inactivated influenza vaccine. TCRdb re-derived calls from the RT-PCR reads in MiXCR, one entry per CDR3 protein. The repertoire holds approximately 490,000 distinct CDR3 sequences, approximately 7.8% seen once, with about 12% in the top ten. The sample here was PBMCs from blood, taken roughly 24 months after vaccination. Receptors originate from a man aged 45-69 years who received an inactivated influenza vaccine.

J is TRBJ2-6 and V is TRBV12-3 or TRBV12-4; D might be TRBD1 (5 bases). The CDR3 has 14 residues. Trimming shortened V by 8 bases and J by 0 bases, and 8 bases separated the two germline ends. The CDR3 spells CASQTGSGANVLTF. The DNA for the CDR3 is TGTGCCAGCCAAACAGGCTCTGGGGCCAACGTCCTGACTTTC.

J is TRBJ2-1 and V is TRBV20-1; TRBD2 might be the D (6 bases). Germline lookup yields CDR1 DFQATT and CDR2 SNEGSKA (reference sequence). V lost 6 bases and J 6 bases, leaving 15 bases between the germline ends. This CDR3 is 13 amino acids long. The CDR3 DNA is TGCAGTGCGGAGGGCGTGTACGGCAATGAGCAGTTCTTC. This translates into CSAEGVYGNEQFF.

The CDR3 loop is CASSRIGQFRSQYF. CDR3 DNA: TGTGCCAGCAGCCGCATCGGACAGTTTCGTTCCCAGTACTTC. This sequence joins TRBV6-1 and TRBJ2-5; a possible D gene is TRBD1 (6 bases). Per the germline V gene, CDR1 is MNHNS and CDR2 is SASEGT. The CDR3 extends over 14 amino acids. V gave up 6 bases and J gave up 9 bases, with 20 bases separating them.

This clonotype was detected many times. The genes are TRBV19 and TRBJ2-1, with TRBD2 matching over 9 bases. Germline V gene data show CDR1 as LNHDA and CDR2 as SQIVND (reference sequence). V gave up 6 bases and J gave up 2 bases; unmatched junction bases: 5. The CDR3 sequence is 15 residues long. CDR3 sequence (DNA): TGTGCCAGTAGCCCCAGGACTAGCGCCTACAATGAGCAGTTCTTC. Translation: CASSPRTSAYNEQFF.

The genes are TRBV12-3 or TRBV12-4 and TRBJ1-1, with D perhaps matching TRBD1 (5 bases). CDR3 length: 13 amino acids. Trimming removed 7 bases from V and 10 bases from J, with 19 bases in between. CDR3 residues: CASIRDPLGVAFF. The CDR3 DNA is TGTGCCAGCATCCGGGATCCTTTGGGGGTAGCTTTCTTT.

The gene calls are TRBV5-1 and TRBJ2-1, with 9 bases matching TRBD1. The V segment lost 4 bases and the J segment 6 bases; nucleotides outside the gene matches: 8. The germline V gene encodes CDR1 SGHRS and CDR2 YFSETQ. This CDR3 is 15 amino acids long. The CDR3 loop reads CASSAGQGFGNEQFF. The DNA of the CDR3 is TGCGCCAGCAGCGCGGGACAGGGATTCGGCAATGAGCAGTTCTTC.